Listed below are T cell receptor beta chains from one sample, sequenced in a study of T-cell memory formation after mild COVID-19. TCRdb re-called the 5' RACE reads with MiXCR, one entry per CDR3 protein. The sample has 400,000 to 550,000 distinct CDR3 sequences, 25% seen once; the top ten hold roughly an eighth. The material sequenced was PBMCs or a T cell subset sorted from them (not recorded which). These receptors were taken from an adult woman who had mild COVID-19 (a few samples of this study predate the infection). Cell type and time point are not known. CDR3s include the opening cysteine and the closing phenylalanine or tryptophan. D genes are given only for firm matches. Part of the rows lack a size; the others show once, few, many or a class for expanded clones.

clone_size	d_call	j_call	v_call	cdr3_nt	cdr3_aa
-	-	TRBJ2-3	TRBV11-2	TGTGCCAGCAGCTCCTTCCTCGGGGCAGATACGCAGTATTTT	CASSSFLGADTQYF
many	-	TRBJ2-3	TRBV12-3/TRBV12-4	TGTGCCAGCAGTTTAGATTCAGGCACAGATACGCAGTATTTT	CASSLDSGTDTQYF
few	-	TRBJ1-2	TRBV28	TGTGCCAGCAAAGTCGAAGGAACAGGGAACTATGGCTACACCTTC	CASKVEGTGNYGYTF
-	-	TRBJ1-1	TRBV19	TGTGCCAGTACCTCCCCTGGCGGGAACACTGAAGCTTTCTTT	CASTSPGGNTEAFF
-	-	TRBJ1-1	TRBV12-3/TRBV12-4	TGTGCCAGCAAGGGCCTTTCCACTGAAGCTTTCTTT	CASKGLSTEAFF
many	-	TRBJ2-1	TRBV5-1	TGCGCCAGCAGCTTGGGAGGCGCAGACAATGAGCAGTTCTTC	CASSLGGADNEQFF
few	-	TRBJ2-7	TRBV16	TGTGCCAGCAGCCTCGTCGGGACCCAGGGAGGTCTCTACGAGCAGTACTTC	CASSLVGTQGGLYEQYF
-	TRBD1	TRBJ1-2	TRBV4-1	TGCGCCAGCAGCCAAGATGGACAGGGGCAAACCGTGGGCTATGGCTACACCTTC	CASSQDGQGQTVGYGYTF
-	-	TRBJ2-1	TRBV7-9	TGTGCCAGCAGCTTATACCGGGACAAGGACTACAATGAGCAGTTCTTC	CASSLYRDKDYNEQFF
-	-	TRBJ2-7	TRBV2	TGTGCCAGCAGACAGGGCTACGAGCAGTACTTC	CASRQGYEQYF
once	TRBD2	TRBJ2-1	TRBV7-9	TGTGCCAGCAGCCCACTGGGACTAGCGGGCAATGAGCAGTTCTTC	CASSPLGLAGNEQFF
-	TRBD1	TRBJ1-1	TRBV11-2	TGTGCCAGCAGCTTAGTGGGACAGGGTCACACTGAAGCTTTCTTT	CASSLVGQGHTEAFF
few	-	TRBJ2-2	TRBV12-3/TRBV12-4	TGTGCCAGCAGGGCAGGGTTCGACACCGGGGAGCTGTTTTTT	CASRAGFDTGELFF
many	-	TRBJ2-5	TRBV12-3/TRBV12-4	TGTGCCAGCAGTTTAGTCCAAGAAGAGACCCAGTACTTC	CASSLVQEETQYF
-	TRBD2	TRBJ2-7	TRBV13	TGTGCCAGCAGCTTAGGCCGGGGGGGAACCTACGAGCAGTACTTC	CASSLGRGGTYEQYF
few	-	TRBJ2-2	TRBV12-3/TRBV12-4	TGTGCCAGCAGAGGGTTCGCGGAGCTGTTTTTT	CASRGFAELFF
-	-	TRBJ1-4	TRBV25-1	TGTGCCAGTTCTCGGGTGGCCGAAGCTGGAAAACTGTTTTTT	CASSRVAEAGKLFF
-	-	TRBJ2-7	TRBV2	TGTGCCAGCAGATCAAACTACGAGCAGTACTTC	CASRSNYEQYF
-	-	TRBJ2-1	TRBV7-2	TGTGCCAGCAGCCCGCGGGGCAGGGGCGATGAGCAGTTCTTC	CASSPRGRGDEQFF
many	-	TRBJ2-3	TRBV7-9	TGTGCCAGCAGCTTTTTCGGGGCACAGACAGATACGCAGTATTTT	CASSFFGAQTDTQYF
-	-	TRBJ2-7	TRBV21-1	TGTGCCAGCAGCAAAGCAAGGACAGGGACTTCCTACGAGCAGTACTTC	CASSKARTGTSYEQYF
-	-	TRBJ1-1	TRBV6-2/TRBV6-3	TGTGCCAGCAGTTACGAAATAGCGGGGGCATCAACTGAAGCTTTCTTT	CASSYEIAGASTEAFF
few	-	TRBJ2-5	TRBV23-1	TGCGCCAGCAGTCAATACGACCGTACGGAGACCCAGTACTTC	CASSQYDRTETQYF
-	-	TRBJ2-5	TRBV5-4	TGTGCCAGCAGCGGTCCAGGGCATGGAGAAGAGACCCAGTACTTC	CASSGPGHGEETQYF
-	-	TRBJ1-1	TRBV15	TGTGCCACCAGCAGAGGCGGCGTAAGTGAAGCTTTCTTT	CATSRGGVSEAFF
many	-	TRBJ2-3	TRBV12-3/TRBV12-4	TGTGCCAGCAGGGTGGGGGATACGCAGTATTTT	CASRVGDTQYF
-	TRBD2	TRBJ2-3	TRBV7-2	TGTGCCAGCAGCTTCCTAGCGGGGAATCGGGATACGCAGTATTTT	CASSFLAGNRDTQYF
few	-	TRBJ1-1	TRBV6-5	TGTGCCAGCACCCCCTTGAGACGCCAAGCCACTGAAGCTTTCTTT	CASTPLRRQATEAFF
-	-	TRBJ2-1	TRBV29-1	TGCAGCGTTGAAAAGGCCACCCCATACTACAATGAGCAGTTCTTC	CSVEKATPYYNEQFF
-	-	TRBJ1-2	TRBV20-1	TGCAGTGCTAGAGATGTCCTCGGGGGATCAGCCCTCTATGGCTACACCTTC	CSARDVLGGSALYGYTF
-	TRBD2	TRBJ2-1	TRBV5-4	TGTGCCAGCAGCCCCCCAGGGACTAGCGGGAGGCCGGACAATGAGCAGTTCTTC	CASSPPGTSGRPDNEQFF
-	-	TRBJ2-7	TRBV2	TGTGCCAGCAGTGAAACCGGGACGGGACGGTACGAGCAGTACTTC	CASSETGTGRYEQYF
few	TRBD1	TRBJ2-1	TRBV12-3/TRBV12-4	TGTGCCAGCAGTTTGGGGACAGGGGGGCTGAATGAGCAGTTCTTC	CASSLGTGGLNEQFF
-	-	TRBJ2-3	TRBV11-2	TGTGCCAGCAGCTTACCAGGTCTCCAAGATACGCAGTATTTT	CASSLPGLQDTQYF
few	TRBD2	TRBJ2-1	TRBV7-3	TGTGCCAGCAGCCACCCCACTAGCGGGGAGCAGTCCTTC	CASSHPTSGEQSF
-	-	TRBJ2-1	TRBV2	TGTGCCAGCTCCAGGGGATCGGACAATGAGCAGTTCTTC	CASSRGSDNEQFF
few	-	TRBJ2-2	TRBV9	TGTGCCAGCAGCCTAGCGATCACCGGGGAGCTGTTTTTT	CASSLAITGELFF
-	-	TRBJ2-1	TRBV15	TGTGCCACCAGCAGCACCGTCGGAGTCGGCTACAATGAGCAGTTCTTC	CATSSTVGVGYNEQFF
-	-	TRBJ1-1	TRBV4-3	TGCGCCAGCAGCCCAGGTGACAGGCTAGAAACTGAAGCTTTCTTT	CASSPGDRLETEAFF
-	TRBD1	TRBJ2-7	TRBV7-8	TGTGCCAGCAGACCGGACAGGGTGGTCAACGAGCAGTACTTC	CASRPDRVVNEQYF
-	-	TRBJ2-7	TRBV5-1	TGCGCCAGCAGCTTGGAGGGGACCCTACCACACGAGCAGTACTTC	CASSLEGTLPHEQYF
few	TRBD1	TRBJ1-2	TRBV2	TGTGCCAGCACGGGACAGGTGAAAGGCTACACCTTC	CASTGQVKGYTF
-	-	TRBJ1-1	TRBV6-1	TGTGCCAGCAGTGATTTTCCTGGGAGGACTGAAGCTTTCTTT	CASSDFPGRTEAFF
few	-	TRBJ1-2	TRBV12-3/TRBV12-4	TGTGCCAGCAGTTTTTGGGGTACGGAAGGCTACACCTTC	CASSFWGTEGYTF
few	-	TRBJ2-7	TRBV5-5	TGTGCCAGCAGCTTGCAAGCAGGGATTCTCCACGAGCAGTACTTC	CASSLQAGILHEQYF
-	TRBD2	TRBJ2-4	TRBV6-2/TRBV6-3	TGTGCCAGCAGGCCTACTAGCGGGCCTAAGGCCAAAAACATTCAGTACTTC	CASRPTSGPKAKNIQYF
few	TRBD1	TRBJ2-3	TRBV10-3	TGTGCCCACCGGACAGGGCTAACAGATACGCAGTATTTT	CAHRTGLTDTQYF
few	-	TRBJ2-3	TRBV20-1	TGCAGTGCTAGCGCTAGATGGGGCACAGATACGCAGTATTTT	CSASARWGTDTQYF